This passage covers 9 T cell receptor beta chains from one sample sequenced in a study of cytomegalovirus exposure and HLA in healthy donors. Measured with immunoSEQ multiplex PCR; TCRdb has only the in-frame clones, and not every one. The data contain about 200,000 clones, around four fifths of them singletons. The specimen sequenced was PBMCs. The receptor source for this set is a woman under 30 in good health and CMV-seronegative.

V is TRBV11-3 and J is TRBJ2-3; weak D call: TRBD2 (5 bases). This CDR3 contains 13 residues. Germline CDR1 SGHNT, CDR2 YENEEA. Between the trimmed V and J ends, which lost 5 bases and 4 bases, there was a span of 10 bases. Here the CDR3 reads CASSPSPADTQYF. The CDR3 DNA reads TGTGCCAGCAGCCCTAGCCCCGCAGATACGCAGTATTTT.

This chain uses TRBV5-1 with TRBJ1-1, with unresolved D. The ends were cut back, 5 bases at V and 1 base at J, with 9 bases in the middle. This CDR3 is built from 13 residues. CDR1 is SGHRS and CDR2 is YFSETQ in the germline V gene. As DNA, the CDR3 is TGCGCCAGCAGGACACAGCCGAACACTGAAGCTTTCTTT. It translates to CASRTQPNTEAFF.

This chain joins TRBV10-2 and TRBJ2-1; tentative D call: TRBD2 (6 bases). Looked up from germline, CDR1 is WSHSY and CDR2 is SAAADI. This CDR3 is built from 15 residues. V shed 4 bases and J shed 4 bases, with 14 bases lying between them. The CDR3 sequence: CASSGGGAGYNEQFF. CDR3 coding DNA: TGCGCCAGCAGTGGAGGCGGGGCCGGGTACAATGAGCAGTTCTTC.

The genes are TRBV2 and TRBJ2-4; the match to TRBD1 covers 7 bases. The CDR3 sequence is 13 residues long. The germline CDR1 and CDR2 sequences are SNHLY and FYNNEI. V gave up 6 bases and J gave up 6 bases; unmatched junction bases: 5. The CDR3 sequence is CASSLGQRNIQYF. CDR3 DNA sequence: TGTGCCAGCAGCCTGGGACAGAGAAACATTCAGTACTTC.

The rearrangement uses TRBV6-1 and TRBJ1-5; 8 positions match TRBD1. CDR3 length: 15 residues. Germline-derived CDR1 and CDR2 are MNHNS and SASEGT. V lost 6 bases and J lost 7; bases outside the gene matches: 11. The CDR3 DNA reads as TGTGCCAGCAGCAGAGGACAGGGATGGGAACAGCCCCAGCATTTT. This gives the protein CASSRGQGWEQPQHF.

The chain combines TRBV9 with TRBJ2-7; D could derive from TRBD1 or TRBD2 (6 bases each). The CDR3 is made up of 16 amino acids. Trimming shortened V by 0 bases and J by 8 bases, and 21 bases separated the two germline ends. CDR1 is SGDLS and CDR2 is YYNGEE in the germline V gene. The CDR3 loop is CASSVGPGAEIVKQYF. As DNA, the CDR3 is TGTGCCAGCAGCGTAGGTCCGGGGGCAGAAATTGTTAAGCAGTACTTC.

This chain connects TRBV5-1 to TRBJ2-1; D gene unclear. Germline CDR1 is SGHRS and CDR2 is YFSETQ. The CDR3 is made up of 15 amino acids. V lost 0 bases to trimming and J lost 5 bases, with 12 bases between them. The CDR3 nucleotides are TGCGCCAGCAGCTTGGGTTGGCAGGACCACAATGAGCAGTTCTTC. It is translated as CASSLGWQDHNEQFF. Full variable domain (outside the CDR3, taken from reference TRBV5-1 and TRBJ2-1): KAGVTQTPRYLIKTRGQQVTLSCSPISGHRSVSWYQQTPGQGLQFLFEYFSETQRNKGNFPGRFSGRQFSNSRSEMNVSTLELGDSALYLCASSLGWQDHNEQFFGPGTRLTVL.

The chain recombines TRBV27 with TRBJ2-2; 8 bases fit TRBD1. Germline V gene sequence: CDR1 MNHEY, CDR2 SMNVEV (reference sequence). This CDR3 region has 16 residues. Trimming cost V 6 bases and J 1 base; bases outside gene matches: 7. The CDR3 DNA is TGTGCCAGCAGAATAGACAGGGGCCTGAACACCGGGGAGCTGTTTTTT. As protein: CASRIDRGLNTGELFF.

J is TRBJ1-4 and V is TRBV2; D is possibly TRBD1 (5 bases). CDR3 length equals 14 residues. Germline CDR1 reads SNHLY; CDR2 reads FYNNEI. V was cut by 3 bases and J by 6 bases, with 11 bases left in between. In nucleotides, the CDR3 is TGTGCCAGCAGTGACTTGGGGCTCTATGAAAAACTGTTTTTT. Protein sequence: CASSDLGLYEKLFF. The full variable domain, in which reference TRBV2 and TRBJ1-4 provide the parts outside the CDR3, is EPEVTQTPSHQVTQMGQEVILRCVPISNHLYFYWYRQILGQKVEFLVSFYNNEISEKSEIFDDQFSVERPDGSNFTLKIRSTKLEDSAMYFCASSDLGLYEKLFFGSGTQLSVL.